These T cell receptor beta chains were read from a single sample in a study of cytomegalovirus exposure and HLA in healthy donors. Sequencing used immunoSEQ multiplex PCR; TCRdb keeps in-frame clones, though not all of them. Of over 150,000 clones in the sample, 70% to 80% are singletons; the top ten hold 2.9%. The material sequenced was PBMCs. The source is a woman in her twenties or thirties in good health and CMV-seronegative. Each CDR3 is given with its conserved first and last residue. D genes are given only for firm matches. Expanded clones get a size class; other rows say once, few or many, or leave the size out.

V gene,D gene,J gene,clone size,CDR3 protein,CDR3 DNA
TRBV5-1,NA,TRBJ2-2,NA,CASSLDGQGELFF,TGCGCCAGCAGCTTGGATGGTCAGGGGGAGCTGTTTTTT
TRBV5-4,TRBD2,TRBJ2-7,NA,CAYLQREHYEQYF,TGTGCCTACTTACAGCGGGAACACTACGAGCAGTACTTC
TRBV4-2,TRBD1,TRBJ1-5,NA,CASSQYPTDRGYSNQPQHF,TGTGCCAGCAGCCAATATCCTACGGACAGGGGATATAGCAATCAGCCCCAGCATTTT
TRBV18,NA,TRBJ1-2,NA,CASSPPVGDYGYTF,TGTGCCAGCTCACCACCGGTAGGGGACTATGGCTACACCTTC
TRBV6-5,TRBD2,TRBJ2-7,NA,CATRLSGGFYEQYF,TGTGCCACTCGCTTAAGCGGGGGGTTCTACGAGCAGTACTTC
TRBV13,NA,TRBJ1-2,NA,CASSLRGRDSGYTF,TGTGCCAGCAGCTTAAGGGGCAGGGATAGTGGCTACACCTTC
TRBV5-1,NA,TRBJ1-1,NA,CASSLAPTHNMNTEAFF,TGCGCCAGCAGCTTGGCTCCGACACACAACATGAACACTGAAGCTTTCTTT
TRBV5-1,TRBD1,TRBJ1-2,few,CASSSFGTGGYGYTF,TGCGCCAGCAGCTCTTTCGGGACAGGGGGCTATGGCTACACCTTC
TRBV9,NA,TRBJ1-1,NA,CASSATGTKAFF,TGTGCCAGCAGCGCCACCGGGACAAAAGCTTTCTTT
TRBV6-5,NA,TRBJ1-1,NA,CASSYQGSTEAFF,TGTGCCAGCAGTTACCAGGGGAGCACTGAAGCTTTCTTT
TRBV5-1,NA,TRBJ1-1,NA,CASSPGSAANTEAFF,TGCGCCAGCAGCCCCGGGTCAGCAGCGAACACTGAAGCTTTCTTT
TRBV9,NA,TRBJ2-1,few,CASSVDGGYNEQFF,TGTGCCAGCAGCGTAGACGGCGGCTACAATGAGCAGTTCTTC
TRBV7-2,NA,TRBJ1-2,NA,CASSPESRSYGYTF,TGTGCCAGCAGCCCTGAGAGTAGGAGCTATGGCTACACCTTC
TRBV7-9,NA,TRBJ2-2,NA,CASSLRGAVRGELFF,TGTGCCAGCAGCTTACGTGGAGCAGTCCGCGGGGAGCTGTTTTTT
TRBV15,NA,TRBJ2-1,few,CATSRDLAAEQFF,TGTGCCACCAGCAGGGATTTAGCCGCAGAGCAGTTCTTC
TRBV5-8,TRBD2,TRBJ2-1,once,CASSLVSGMGNEQFF,TGTGCCAGCAGCTTGGTTAGCGGGATGGGAAATGAGCAGTTCTTC
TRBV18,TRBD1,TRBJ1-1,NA,CASSPRQGRDTEAFF,TGTGCCAGCTCACCGCGACAGGGGAGGGACACTGAAGCTTTCTTT
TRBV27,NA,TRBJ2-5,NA,CASSQAISAAAETQYF,TGTGCCAGCAGCCAAGCTATCTCAGCCGCGGCGGAGACCCAGTACTTC
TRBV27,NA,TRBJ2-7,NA,CASSSIPSGYYEQYF,TGTGCCAGCAGTTCGATCCCGAGCGGATACTACGAGCAGTACTTC
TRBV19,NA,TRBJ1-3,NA,CASSIRGNTIYF,TGTGCCAGTAGTATTCGGGGAAACACCATATATTTT
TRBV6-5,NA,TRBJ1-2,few,CASSLPLGGGYTF,TGTGCCAGCAGTCTCCCGCTTGGGGGCGGCTACACCTTC
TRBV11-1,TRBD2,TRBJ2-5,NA,CASSDVEAGGNQETQYF,TGTGCCAGCAGCGACGTAGAAGCGGGAGGGAACCAAGAGACCCAGTACTTC
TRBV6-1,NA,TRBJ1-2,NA,CASRPTGSPNYGYTF,TGTGCCAGCAGGCCAACAGGTTCTCCTAACTATGGCTACACCTTC
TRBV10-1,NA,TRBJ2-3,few,CAGIQGSSTDTQYF,TGCGCCGGAATTCAGGGCTCTAGCACAGATACGCAGTATTTT
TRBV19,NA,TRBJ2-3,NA,CASSSYYTQYF,TGTGCCAGTAGTTCCTATTATACGCAGTATTTT
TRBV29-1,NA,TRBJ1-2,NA,CSALLTANYGYTF,TGCAGCGCCCTGCTGACAGCTAACTATGGCTACACCTTC
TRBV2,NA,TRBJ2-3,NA,CASPGGDTQYF,TGTGCCTCCCCCGGCGGAGATACGCAGTATTTT
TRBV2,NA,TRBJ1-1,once,CASISPNSNPEAFF,TGTGCCAGCATTTCACCCAACTCCAACCCTGAAGCTTTCTTT
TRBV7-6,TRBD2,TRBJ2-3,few,CASSLVASGGDTQYF,TGTGCCAGCAGCTTAGTCGCGTCGGGGGGTGATACGCAGTATTTT
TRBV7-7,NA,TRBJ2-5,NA,CASSIRVTETQYF,TGTGCCAGCAGCATCAGGGTGACGGAGACCCAGTACTTC
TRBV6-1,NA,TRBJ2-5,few,CASSDRGLKTQYF,TGTGCCAGCAGTGACAGGGGCTTGAAGACCCAGTACTTC
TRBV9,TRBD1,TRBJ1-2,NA,CASWGDRGYGYTF,TGTGCCAGCTGGGGGGACAGGGGGTATGGCTACACCTTC
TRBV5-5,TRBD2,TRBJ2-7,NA,CASSLGLAGARPYF,TGTGCCAGCAGCCTGGGTCTAGCGGGGGCCCGTCCGTACTTC
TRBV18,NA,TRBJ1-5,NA,CASSPSKLAGHQPQHF,TGTGCCAGCTCACCATCAAAGTTGGCAGGGCATCAGCCCCAGCATTTT
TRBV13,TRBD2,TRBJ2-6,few,CASSFRGAGANVLTF,TGTGCCAGCAGCTTCCGGGGGGCTGGGGCCAACGTCCTGACTTTC
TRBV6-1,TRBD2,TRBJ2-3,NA,CASSEMGLADKDTQYF,TGTGCCAGCAGTGAAATGGGACTAGCAGACAAAGATACGCAGTATTTT
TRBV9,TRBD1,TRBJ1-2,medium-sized,CASSQFPQTGGYGYTF,TGTGCCAGCAGCCAATTCCCCCAAACAGGGGGCTATGGCTACACCTTC
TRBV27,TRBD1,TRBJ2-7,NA,CASSHPGQTYEQYF,TGTGCCAGCAGTCACCCGGGACAGACCTACGAGCAGTACTTC
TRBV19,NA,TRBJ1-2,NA,CASSTYYGYTF,TGTGCCAGTAGCACTTACTATGGCTACACCTTC
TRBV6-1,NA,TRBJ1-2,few,CASSETLTGTYGYTF,TGTGCCAGCAGTGAAACTTTGACAGGAACCTATGGCTACACCTTC
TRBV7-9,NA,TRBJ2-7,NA,CASSSILVSYEQYF,TGTGCCAGCAGCTCTATCCTCGTCTCCTACGAGCAGTACTTC
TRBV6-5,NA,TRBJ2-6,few,CASSSGVSGANVLTF,TGTGCCAGCAGCTCGGGGGTCTCTGGGGCCAACGTCCTGACTTTC
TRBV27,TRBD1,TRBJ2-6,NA,CASSAGQGKTGANVLTF,TGTGCCAGCAGTGCAGGACAGGGTAAAACTGGGGCCAACGTCCTGACTTTC
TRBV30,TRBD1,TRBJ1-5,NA,CAWSGGGGDQPQHF,TGTGCCTGGAGCGGTGGAGGGGGCGACCAGCCCCAGCATTTT
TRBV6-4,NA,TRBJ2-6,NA,CASSYTSGANVLTF,TGTGCCAGCAGTTACACCTCTGGGGCCAACGTCCTGACTTTC
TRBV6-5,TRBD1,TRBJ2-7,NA,CASSFGTGYEQYF,TGTGCCAGCAGTTTTGGGACAGGCTACGAGCAGTACTTC
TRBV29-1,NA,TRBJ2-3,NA,CSVRTGLGTDTQYF,TGCAGCGTCCGAACAGGGCTGGGCACAGATACGCAGTATTTT
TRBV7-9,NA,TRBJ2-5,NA,CSSTPNSQTQYF,TGTTCCAGCACCCCTAACTCGCAGACCCAGTACTTC
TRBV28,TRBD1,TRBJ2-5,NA,CASNTGTGQGQTQYF,TGTGCCAGCAACACAGGGACGGGACAGGGACAGACCCAGTACTTC